The 2 T cell receptor beta chains listed next were all sequenced from one sample in a study of shared clonotypes between healthy human individuals. Cells designated naive CD8 were CD45RO-negative and were positively selected for CCR7, with terminally differentiated effector memory CD45RA+ cells excluded. Measured with immunoSEQ multiplex PCR; TCRdb has only the in-frame clones, and not every one. The table has about 580,000 clones, 98% seen once. The specimen sequenced was naive CD8+ T cells sorted from blood. The receptor source for this set is a man aged 25 to 40 in good health.

The chain has TRBV28 and TRBJ2-1; TRBD2 aligns across 9 bases. CDR3 length equals 13 residues. Trimming cost V 6 bases and J 8 bases; bases outside gene matches: 5. The V gene's germline CDR1 is MDHEN and CDR2 SYDVKM. CDR3 loop: CASRKIAGDEQFF. CDR3 bases: TGTGCCAGCAGAAAGATAGCGGGAGATGAGCAGTTCTTC.

The chain links TRBV19 to TRBJ2-7; perhaps TRBD2 as D (6 bases). This CDR3 has 14 amino acids. The V gene lost 0 bases and the J gene lost 3 bases, with 9 bases spanning the gap. Germline V gene data show CDR1 as LNHDA and CDR2 as SQIVND (reference sequence). CDR3 in DNA: TGTGCCAGTAGTATAGACAGGGAGGTCTACGAGCAGTACTTC. It is translated as CASSIDREVYEQYF.